This record concerns one T cell receptor (beta chain) sequence. Its antigen is currently unknown. This record comes from a study of identical twins. Study-wide results and limits: Out-of-frame alpha sequences common to twins were enriched for low generation probability.

The germline gives CDR1 SGHVS, CDR2 FQNEAQ. CDR3 length equals 14 residues. In TCRdb, the 5' RACE reads were re-called with MiXCR into one record per CDR3 protein. The sample yields 1.5 million to 2 million distinct CDR3 sequences, under 35% seen once. Sequencing was done on a sample of cord blood. The J gene is TRBJ2-1, the V gene TRBV7-8; D uncertain. The DNA matches TRBJ2-7 better at its end, which makes the J call doubtful. The receptor was derived from a newborn girl in good health. The chain's CDR3 is CASSLISSHNEQYF. DNA of the CDR3: TGTGCCAGCAGCTTAATCTCTTCCCACAATGAGCAGTACTTC.